This T cell receptor beta chain was recorded in a study of cytomegalovirus exposure and HLA in healthy donors. Study-wide findings and caveats: Later analysis identified several of the most significant clusters that appeared linked to common viral pathogens.

Germline CDR1 and CDR2: SGHNT and YYREEE (reference sequence). This CDR3 has 16 residues. The V gene lost 4 bases and the J gene lost 7 bases, with 24 bases spanning the gap. A note on this clone: Its specificity is unknown.

The PCR had 60 Vbeta and 13 Jbeta primers. Using immunoSEQ multiplex PCR, the repertoire was profiled, and TCRdb retains in-frame clones only, with some absent. The top ten hold around 7% of the sample, which has around 170,000 clones, 60% to 85% seen once. The source is a woman in her thirties or forties in good health and CMV-seropositive. The material sequenced was PBMCs. The chain is built from TRBV5-4 and TRBJ2-7; TRBD2 might be the D (6 bases). This CDR3 is CASSSTRIGGAGEQYF. The DNA of the CDR3 is TGTGCCAGCAGCAGTACGAGGATCGGGGGTGCCGGGGAGCAGTACTTC.